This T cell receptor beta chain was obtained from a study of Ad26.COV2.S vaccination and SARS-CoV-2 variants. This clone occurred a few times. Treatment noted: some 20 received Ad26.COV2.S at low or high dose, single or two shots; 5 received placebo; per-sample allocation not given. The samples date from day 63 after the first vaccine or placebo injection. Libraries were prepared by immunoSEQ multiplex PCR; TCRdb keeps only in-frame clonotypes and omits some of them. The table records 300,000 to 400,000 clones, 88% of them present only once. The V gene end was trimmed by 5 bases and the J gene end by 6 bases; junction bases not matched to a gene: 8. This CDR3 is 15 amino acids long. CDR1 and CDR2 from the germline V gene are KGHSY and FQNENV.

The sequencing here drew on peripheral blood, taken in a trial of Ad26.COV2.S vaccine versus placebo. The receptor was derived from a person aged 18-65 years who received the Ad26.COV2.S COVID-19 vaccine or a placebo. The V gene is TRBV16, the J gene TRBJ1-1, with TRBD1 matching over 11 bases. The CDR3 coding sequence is TGTGCCAGCAGCTGGGACAGGGGGGTCGGCGCTGAAGCTTTCTTT. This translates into CASSWDRGVGAEAFF.